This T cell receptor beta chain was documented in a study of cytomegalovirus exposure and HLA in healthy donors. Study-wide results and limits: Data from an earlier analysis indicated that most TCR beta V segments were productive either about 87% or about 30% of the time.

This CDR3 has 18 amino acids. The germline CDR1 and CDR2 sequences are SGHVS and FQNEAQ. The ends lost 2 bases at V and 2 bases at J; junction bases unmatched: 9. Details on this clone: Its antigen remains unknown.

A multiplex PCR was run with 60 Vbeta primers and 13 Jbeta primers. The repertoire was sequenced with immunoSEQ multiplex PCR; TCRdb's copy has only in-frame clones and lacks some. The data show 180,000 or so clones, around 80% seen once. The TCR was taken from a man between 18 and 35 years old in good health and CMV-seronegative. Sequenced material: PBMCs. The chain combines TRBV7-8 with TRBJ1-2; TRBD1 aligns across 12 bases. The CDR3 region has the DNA TGTGCCAGCAGCTTAAGGGGGACAGGGGGCTTCCGAAACTATGGCTACACCTTC. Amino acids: CASSLRGTGGFRNYGYTF.